This T cell receptor beta chain originates from a study of CD8 T cells in Susac syndrome. The CDR3 runs 13 residues. Trimming stripped 3 bases from V and 1 base from J, with 6 bases between. CDR1 and CDR2 from the germline V gene are KGHSH and LQKENI. A quantity of about 0.45 to 1 ug RNA underwent reverse transcription using random hexamers. Amplification of TCR beta CDR3 used immunoSEQ multiplex PCR across 54 Vbeta and 13 Jbeta. Each CDR3 protein is one row after TCRdb ran MiXCR on the immunoSEQ multiplex PCR reads. The sample carries some 260,000 distinct CDR3 sequences, around 93% recorded once. Sequencing was done on a sample of CD4+ T cells from PBMCs. This TCR was sampled from a human donor with multiple sclerosis. The rearrangement joins TRBV18 to TRBJ1-1; D gene uncertain. The CDR3 nucleotides are TGTGCCAGCTCACCGTCACCGAACACTGAAGCTTTCTTT. Encoded protein: CASSPSPNTEAFF.